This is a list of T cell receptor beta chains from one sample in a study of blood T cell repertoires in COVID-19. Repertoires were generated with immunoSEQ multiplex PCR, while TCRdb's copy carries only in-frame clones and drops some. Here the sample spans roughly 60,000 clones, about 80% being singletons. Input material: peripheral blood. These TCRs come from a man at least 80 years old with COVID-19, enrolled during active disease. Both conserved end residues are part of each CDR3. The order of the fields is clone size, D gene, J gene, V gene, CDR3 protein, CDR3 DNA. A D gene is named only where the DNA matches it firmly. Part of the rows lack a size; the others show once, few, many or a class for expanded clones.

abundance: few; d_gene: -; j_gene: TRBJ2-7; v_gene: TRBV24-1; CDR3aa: CATSDSAILGEQYF; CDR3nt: TGTGCCACCAGTGACTCGGCCATCCTCGGGGAGCAGTACTTC
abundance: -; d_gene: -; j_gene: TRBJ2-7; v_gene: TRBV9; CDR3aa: CASSVEGYEQYF; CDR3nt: TGTGCCAGCAGCGTAGAGGGGTACGAGCAGTACTTC
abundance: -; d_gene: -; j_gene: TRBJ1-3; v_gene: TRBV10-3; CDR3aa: CAISEADAGNTIYF; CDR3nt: TGTGCCATCAGTGAGGCGGACGCGGGCAACACCATATATTTT
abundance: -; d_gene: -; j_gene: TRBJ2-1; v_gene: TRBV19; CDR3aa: CASSIPGNSYNEQFF; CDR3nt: TGTGCCAGTAGTATCCCAGGAAACTCCTACAATGAGCAGTTCTTC
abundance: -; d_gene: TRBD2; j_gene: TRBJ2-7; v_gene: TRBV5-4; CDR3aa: CASSRLAGSYEQYF; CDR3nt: TGTGCCAGCAGCCGACTAGCGGGCTCCTACGAGCAGTACTTC
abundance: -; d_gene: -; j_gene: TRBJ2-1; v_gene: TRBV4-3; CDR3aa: CASSQEDHPGYNEQFF; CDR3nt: TGCGCCAGCAGCCAAGAAGACCACCCAGGGTACAATGAGCAGTTCTTC
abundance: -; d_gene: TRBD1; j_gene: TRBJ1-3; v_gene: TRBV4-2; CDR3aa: CASSREATGGWENTIYF; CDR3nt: TGTGCCAGCAGCCGGGAAGCGACAGGGGGCTGGGAAAACACCATATATTTT
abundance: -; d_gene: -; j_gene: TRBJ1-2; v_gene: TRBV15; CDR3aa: CATSTQATGNGYTF; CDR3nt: TGTGCCACCAGCACACAAGCGACAGGAAATGGCTACACCTTC
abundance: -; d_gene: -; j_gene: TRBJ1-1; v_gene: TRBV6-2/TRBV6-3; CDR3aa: CASSYSGVRAATEAFF; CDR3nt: TGTGCCAGCAGTTACTCCGGGGTGAGGGCGGCCACTGAAGCTTTCTTT
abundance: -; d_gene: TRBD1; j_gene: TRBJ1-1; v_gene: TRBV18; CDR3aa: CASSPEGQGKGTEAFF; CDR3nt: TGTGCCAGCTCACCGGAAGGACAGGGGAAGGGCACTGAAGCTTTCTTT
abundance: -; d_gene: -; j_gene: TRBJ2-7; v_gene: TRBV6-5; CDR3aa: CASVRGATSYEQYF; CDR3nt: TGTGCCAGCGTCCGCGGGGCCACTTCCTACGAGCAGTACTTC
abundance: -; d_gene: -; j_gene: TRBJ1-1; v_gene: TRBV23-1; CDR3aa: CASTQGRLLNTEAFF; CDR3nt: TGCGCCAGCACCCAGGGGCGACTTCTGAACACTGAAGCTTTCTTT
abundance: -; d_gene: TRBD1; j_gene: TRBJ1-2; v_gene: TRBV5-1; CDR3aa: CASKDRAANYGYTF; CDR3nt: TGCGCCAGCAAAGACAGGGCCGCTAACTATGGCTACACCTTC
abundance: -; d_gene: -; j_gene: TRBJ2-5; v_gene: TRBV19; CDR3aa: CASSIKSWTVQETQYF; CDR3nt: TGTGCCAGTAGTATAAAATCATGGACAGTACAAGAGACCCAGTACTTC
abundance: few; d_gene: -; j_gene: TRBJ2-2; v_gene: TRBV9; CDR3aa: CASSEGGQTGELFF; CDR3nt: TGTGCCAGCAGCGAGGGGGGACAGACCGGGGAGCTGTTTTTT
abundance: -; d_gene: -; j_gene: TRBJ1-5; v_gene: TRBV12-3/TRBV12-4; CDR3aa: CASSLAGYQPQHF; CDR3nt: TGTGCCAGCAGTTTGGCAGGGTATCAGCCCCAGCATTTT
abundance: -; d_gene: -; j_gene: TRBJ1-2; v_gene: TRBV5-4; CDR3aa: CASNGEDYGYTF; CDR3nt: TGTGCCAGCAATGGGGAGGACTATGGCTACACCTTC
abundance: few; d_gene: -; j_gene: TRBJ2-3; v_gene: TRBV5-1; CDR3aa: CASSRAGKSTDTQYF; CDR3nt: TGCGCCAGCAGCCGTGCGGGGAAGAGCACAGATACGCAGTATTTT
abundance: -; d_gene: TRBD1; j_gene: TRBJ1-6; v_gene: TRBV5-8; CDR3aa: CASSTGGYSPLHF; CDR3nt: TGTGCCAGCAGCACAGGGGGTTATTCACCCCTCCACTTT
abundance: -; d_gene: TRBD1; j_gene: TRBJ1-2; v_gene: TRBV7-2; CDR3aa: CASRPPGTGNYGYTF; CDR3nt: TGTGCCAGCAGGCCCCCCGGGACAGGGAACTATGGCTACACCTTC
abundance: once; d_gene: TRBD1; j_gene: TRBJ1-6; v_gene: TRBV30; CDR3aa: CAGIGTGSSPLHF; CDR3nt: TGTGCCGGGATCGGGACAGGGAGTTCACCCCTCCACTTT
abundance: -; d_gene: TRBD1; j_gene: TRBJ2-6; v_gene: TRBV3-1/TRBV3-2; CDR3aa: CASSHDRDLLSGANVLTF; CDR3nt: TGTGCCAGCAGCCACGACAGGGATCTCCTCTCTGGGGCCAACGTCCTGACTTTC
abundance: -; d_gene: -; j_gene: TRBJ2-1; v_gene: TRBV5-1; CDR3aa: CASSLGPYNEQFF; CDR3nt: TGCGCCAGCAGCTTGGGGCCATACAATGAGCAGTTCTTC
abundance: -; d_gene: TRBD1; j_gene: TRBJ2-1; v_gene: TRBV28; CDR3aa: CASTTGENEQFF; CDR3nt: TGTGCCAGCACTACAGGGGAGAATGAGCAGTTCTTC
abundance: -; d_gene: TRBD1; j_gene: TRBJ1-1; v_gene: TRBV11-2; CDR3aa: CASSPGTGASSAEAFF; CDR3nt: TGTGCCAGCAGCCCCGGGACAGGGGCATCCTCAGCTGAAGCTTTCTTT
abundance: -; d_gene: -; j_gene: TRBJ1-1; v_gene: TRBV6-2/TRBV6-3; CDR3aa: CASSLNRPISGEAFF; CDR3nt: TGTGCCAGCAGTTTGAACAGGCCAATATCGGGTGAAGCTTTCTTT
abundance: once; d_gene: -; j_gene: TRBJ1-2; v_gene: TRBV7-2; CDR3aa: CASSLLSFPNYGYTF; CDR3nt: TGTGCCAGCAGCTTACTTAGTTTTCCTAACTATGGCTACACCTTC
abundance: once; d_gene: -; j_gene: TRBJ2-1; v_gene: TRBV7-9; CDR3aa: CARGGPGPGNEQFF; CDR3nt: TGTGCCAGGGGAGGACCCGGCCCGGGCAATGAGCAGTTCTTC
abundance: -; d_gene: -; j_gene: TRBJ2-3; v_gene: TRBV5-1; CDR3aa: CASNPGLPGDTQYF; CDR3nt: TGCGCCAGCAACCCGGGACTCCCAGGGGATACGCAGTATTTT
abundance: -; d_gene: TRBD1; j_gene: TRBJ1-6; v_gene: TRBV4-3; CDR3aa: CASSQVTGPFNNSPLHF; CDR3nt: TGCGCCAGCAGCCAAGTGACAGGGCCCTTTAATAATTCACCCCTCCACTTT
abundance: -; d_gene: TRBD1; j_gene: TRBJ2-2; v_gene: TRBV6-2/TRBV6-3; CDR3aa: CASSTNRGQGTGELFF; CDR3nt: TGTGCCAGCAGTACTAACAGGGGGCAAGGCACCGGGGAGCTGTTTTTT
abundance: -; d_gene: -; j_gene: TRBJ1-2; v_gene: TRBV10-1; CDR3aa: CASSESPRGYGYTF; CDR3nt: TGCGCCAGCAGTGAGTCCCCCCGGGGCTATGGCTACACCTTC
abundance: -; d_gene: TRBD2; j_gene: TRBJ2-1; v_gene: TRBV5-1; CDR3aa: CASSSDLAGPYNEQFF; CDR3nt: TGCGCCAGCAGCTCTGACCTAGCGGGACCCTACAATGAGCAGTTCTTC
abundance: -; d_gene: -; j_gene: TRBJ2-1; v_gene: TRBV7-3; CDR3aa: CASSLRWAQSYNEQFF; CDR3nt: TGTGCCAGCAGCCTTCGCTGGGCTCAGTCCTACAATGAGCAGTTCTTC
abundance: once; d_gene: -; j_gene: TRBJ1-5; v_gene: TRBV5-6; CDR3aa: CASSLWSQPQHF; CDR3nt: TGTGCCAGCAGCTTGTGGAGTCAGCCCCAGCATTTT
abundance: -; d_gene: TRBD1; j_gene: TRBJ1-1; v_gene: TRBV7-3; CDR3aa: CASSLTRQGNAEAFF; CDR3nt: TGTGCCAGCAGCTTAACAAGACAGGGGAATGCTGAAGCTTTCTTT
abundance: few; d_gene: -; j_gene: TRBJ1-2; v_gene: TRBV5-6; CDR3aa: CASSLGSSYGYTF; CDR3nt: TGTGCCAGCAGCTTAGGGAGCTCCTATGGCTACACCTTC
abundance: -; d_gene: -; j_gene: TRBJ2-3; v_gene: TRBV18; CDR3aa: CASSPKTGSPGTDTQYF; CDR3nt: TGTGCCAGCTCACCAAAAACAGGTAGTCCCGGCACAGATACGCAGTATTTT
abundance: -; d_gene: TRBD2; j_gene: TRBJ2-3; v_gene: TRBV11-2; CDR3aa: CASSQYRPGGGYTDTQYF; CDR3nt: TGTGCCAGCAGCCAATATCGACCGGGGGGGGGATACACAGATACGCAGTATTTT
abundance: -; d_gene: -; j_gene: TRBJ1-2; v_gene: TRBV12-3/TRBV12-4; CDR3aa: CASSLETGGYTF; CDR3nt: TGTGCCAGCAGTTTGGAAACCGGGGGCTACACCTTC
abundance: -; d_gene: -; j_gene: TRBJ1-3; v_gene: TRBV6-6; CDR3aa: CASGGTDYSGNTIYF; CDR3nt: TGTGCCAGCGGAGGGACTGACTACTCTGGAAACACCATATATTTT
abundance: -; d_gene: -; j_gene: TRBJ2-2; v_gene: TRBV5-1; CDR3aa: CASSPGQPSWTGELFF; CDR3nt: TGCGCCAGCAGCCCAGGACAGCCCTCGTGGACCGGGGAGCTGTTTTTT
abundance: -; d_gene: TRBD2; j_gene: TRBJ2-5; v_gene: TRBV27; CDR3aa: CASSLGAGAGETQYF; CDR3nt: TGTGCCAGCAGTTTAGGAGCGGGAGCGGGTGAGACCCAGTACTTC
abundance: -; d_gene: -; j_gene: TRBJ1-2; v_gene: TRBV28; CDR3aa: CASSQGQYGYTF; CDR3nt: TGTGCCAGCTCGCAGGGACAATATGGCTACACCTTC